One sample yielded the 16 T cell receptor beta chains listed below, sequenced in a study of blood T cell repertoires in COVID-19. Data came from immunoSEQ multiplex PCR; TCRdb stores just in-frame clones and leaves some out. Of more than 150,000 clones listed, around 83% were seen once; the top ten hold 13%. The sample taken for sequencing was peripheral blood. All receptors derive from a man between 65 and 85 years old who had recovered from COVID-19.

This clone was counted a single time. The gene calls are TRBV5-1 and TRBJ2-7; 7 nucleotides agree with TRBD1. Trimming removed 5 bases from V and 3 bases from J; junction bases left unmatched: 5. The CDR3 is 13 residues long. The germline V gene encodes CDR1 SGHRS and CDR2 YFSETQ. DNA for the CDR3: TGCGCCAGCAGTCCGTCAGGGGGCTACGAGCAGTACTTC. It yields the protein CASSPSGGYEQYF.

The V and J genes are TRBV6-5 and TRBJ1-2; D might be TRBD1 (6 bases). Looked up from germline, CDR1 is MNHEY and CDR2 is SVGAGI. This CDR3 spans 13 amino acids. V gave up 6 bases and J gave up 4 bases, with 12 bases separating them. CDR3 DNA sequence: TGTGCCAGCAGCTTACAGGGCTCCTATGGCTACACCTTC. This translates into CASSLQGSYGYTF.

V usage is TRBV5-6 and J usage is TRBJ1-5, with D unclear. The V and J ends lost 0 bases and 6 bases respectively, with 10 bases between them. The CDR3 extends over 14 amino acids. Germline values: CDR1 SGHDT, CDR2 YYEEEE. In DNA form, the CDR3 reads TGTGCCAGCAGCTTGGGTACTCCCGCTCAGCCCCAGCATTTT. Amino acid sequence: CASSLGTPAQPQHF. The entire variable domain, with the rest obtained from reference TRBV5-6 and TRBJ1-5, is as follows: DAGVTQSPTHLIKTRGQQVTLRCSPKSGHDTVSWYQQALGQGPQFIFQYYEEEERQRGNFPDRFSGHQFPNYSSELNVNALLLGDSALYLCASSLGTPAQPQHFGDGTRLSIL.

This clone has a handful of counts. J is TRBJ1-1 and V is TRBV19; no clear D. Germline CDR1 and CDR2: LNHDA and SQIVND (reference sequence). CDR3 length: 13 residues. V was trimmed by 5 bases and J by 4 bases, leaving 11 bases between them. CDR3 coding DNA: TGTGCCAGTAGTTACAGTCTGTTCACTGAAGCTTTCTTT. Protein sequence: CASSYSLFTEAFF. Full variable domain (remainder filled in from reference TRBV19 and TRBJ1-1): DGGITQSPKYLFRKEGQNVTLSCEQNLNHDAMYWYRQDPGQGLRLIYYSQIVNDFQKGDIAEGYSVSREKKESFPLTVTSAQKNPTAFYLCASSYSLFTEAFFGQGTRLTVV.

V and J are TRBV27 and TRBJ2-3; the match to TRBD2 covers 14 bases. The ends lost 5 bases at V and 6 bases at J; junction bases unmatched: 4. The CDR3 is 15 residues long. Germline V gene lookup returns CDR1 MNHEY and CDR2 SMNVEV (reference sequence). CDR3 in DNA: TGTGCCAGCAGTCTTGGGACTAGCGGGAGTGATACGCAGTATTTT. Its translation is CASSLGTSGSDTQYF.

This chain links TRBV10-3 with TRBJ2-6; D not resolved. With 3 bases removed from V and 1 base from J, the gap between germline ends came to 7 bases. Germline V lookup: CDR1 ENHRY, CDR2 SYGVKD. This CDR3 has 15 residues. The CDR3 loop reads CAISDPESGANVLTF. The CDR3 DNA reads TGTGCCATCAGTGACCCAGAATCTGGGGCCAACGTCCTGACTTTC.

The chain joins TRBV29-1 to TRBJ1-2; D possibly corresponds to TRBD1 (5 bases). V was cut by 4 bases and J by 2 bases, with 5 bases left in between. CDR1 is SQVTM, CDR2 ANQGSEA, per germline. The CDR3 extends over 11 amino acids. Written as DNA, the CDR3 is TGCAGCGTTGGACAGAACTATGGCTACACCTTC. Protein sequence: CSVGQNYGYTF.

The V gene is TRBV7-9, the J gene TRBJ1-2; TRBD1 aligns across 8 bases. Germline-derived CDR1 and CDR2 are SEHNR and FQNEAQ (reference sequence). This CDR3 has 14 amino acids. V lost 0 bases and J lost 3; bases outside the gene matches: 0. The CDR3 DNA reads TGTGCCAGCAGCTTAGCGACAGGGGACTATGGCTACACCTTC. It codes for CASSLATGDYGYTF.

V usage is TRBV7-2 and J usage is TRBJ1-2, with TRBD1 identical over 7 bases. Germline V gives CDR1 SGHTA, CDR2 FQGNSA. The CDR3 runs 14 residues. V shed 2 bases, J shed 8 bases, and the junction held 8 bases outside the gene matches. The CDR3 DNA reads as TGTGCCAGCAGCTTACCGTCGAGGGGGCAGGGCTACACCTTC. It is translated as CASSLPSRGQGYTF. Full variable domain (missing parts from reference TRBV7-2 and TRBJ1-2): GAGVSQSPSNKVTEKGKDVELRCDPISGHTALYWYRQSLGQGLEFLIYFQGNSAPDKSGLPSDRFSAERTGGSVSTLTIQRTQQEDSAVYLCASSLPSRGQGYTFGSGTRLTVV.

For the CDR3, the DNA is TGCGCCAGCAGCCCAACGATAGGGGGGGCGAACACTGAAGCTTTCTTT. Protein product: CASSPTIGGANTEAFF. J is TRBJ1-1 and V is TRBV5-1, with D possibly TRBD1 on 6 matching bases. V shed 4 bases and J shed 1 base, with 17 bases lying between them. The V gene's germline CDR1 is SGHRS and CDR2 YFSETQ. This CDR3 region has 16 residues. The full variable domain, in which reference TRBV5-1 and TRBJ1-1 provide the parts outside the CDR3, is KAGVTQTPRYLIKTRGQQVTLSCSPISGHRSVSWYQQTPGQGLQFLFEYFSETQRNKGNFPGRFSGRQFSNSRSEMNVSTLELGDSALYLCASSPTIGGANTEAFFGQGTRLTVV.

The chain carries TRBV15 and TRBJ2-7; 9 bases agree with TRBD1. Looked up from germline, CDR1 is LNHNV and CDR2 is YYDKDF (reference sequence). There are 14 residues in the CDR3. V lost 4 bases to trimming and J lost 3 bases; unmatched junction nucleotides: 4. DNA for the CDR3: TGTGCCACCAGCACCGGACAGGGGCTCTACGAGCAGTACTTC. Protein: CATSTGQGLYEQYF.

V gene TRBV30 combines with J gene TRBJ1-4, with D possibly being TRBD1 (5 bases). The germline CDR1 and CDR2 sequences are GTSNPN and SVGIG (reference sequence). The CDR3 length is 15 residues. Trimming removed 3 bases from V and 11 bases from J, with 22 bases in between. CDR3 in amino acids: CAWRPGTRDRGKLFF. In DNA form, the CDR3 reads TGTGCCTGGAGACCAGGGACCCGGGACCGGGGGAAACTGTTTTTT.

The gene calls are TRBV18 and TRBJ2-5; 7 bases are a match to TRBD1. V trimming: 7 bases; J trimming: 0 bases; junction bases outside the gene matches: 2. Germline V gives CDR1 KGHSH, CDR2 LQKENI. The CDR3 is 13 amino acids. The CDR3 DNA sequence: TGTGCCAGCTACAGGGGACACCAAGAGACCCAGTACTTC. It codes for CASYRGHQETQYF. The variable domain in full, completed from reference TRBV18 and TRBJ2-5, reads NAGVMQNPRHLVRRRGQEARLRCSPMKGHSHVYWYRQLPEEGLKFMVYLQKENIIDESGMPKERFSAEFPKEGPSILRIQQVVRGDSAAYFCASYRGHQETQYFGPGTRLLVL.

The V call is TRBV28, the J call TRBJ2-3; D uncertain. The CDR3 is made up of 12 amino acids. V was cut by 6 bases and J by 4 bases, with 8 bases left in between. Germline V gene sequence: CDR1 MDHEN, CDR2 SYDVKM. In DNA form, the CDR3 reads TGTGCCAGCAGAGGTGCGGCAGATACGCAGTATTTT. Translating it yields CASRGAADTQYF.

This clone occurred once. The chain has TRBV11-2 and TRBJ1-1, with D tentatively TRBD1 (5 bases). Germline V CDR1 and CDR2: SGHAT, FQNNGV. The germline V and J ends were trimmed by 4 bases and 0 bases, with 12 bases remaining between them. The CDR3 sequence is 15 residues long. Here the CDR3 DNA reads TGTGCCAGCAGCTCCCCGGGGGAGATGAACACTGAAGCTTTCTTT. Translated, it gives CASSSPGEMNTEAFF.

This sequence joins TRBV5-1 and TRBJ1-5; TRBD1 is a possible D gene (5 bases). The CDR3 consists of 15 residues. V was cut by 0 bases and J by 3 bases, with 10 bases left in between. Germline CDR1 SGHRS, CDR2 YFSETQ. The CDR3 protein is CASSLGDSINQPQHF. CDR3 bases: TGCGCCAGCAGCTTGGGAGACAGTATCAATCAGCCCCAGCATTTT.